This T cell receptor (beta chain) was recovered during a study of blood T cells in healthy people across ages. The study, taken as a whole, reports: Age brought a roughly linear fall in TCR beta diversity measured per million T cells. Whereas aged donors had fewer naive CD4+ cells, long-lived donors had more of them and higher diversity. Diversity figures based on one million T cells were deemed too low.

Concerning this clonotype itself: Its antigen is undetermined.

Primed by a sample-barcoded 5' primer and a J-beta primer mix, a second PCR proceeded for roughly 6 to 12 cycles. Through a template-switch adaptor with 12 random nucleotides, each cDNA molecule received a tag. From the 5' RACE reads, TCRdb called clonotypes with MiXCR, one entry per CDR3 protein. Here the sample spans approximately 900,000 distinct CDR3 sequences, roughly 52% being singletons. Sequenced sample: blood. The receptor comes from a man aged 25 to 40 in good health.

The CDR3 DNA is TGTGCCAGCAGTTCCCACGACAGCGGTGCCTACGAGCAGTACTTC. Its translation is CASSSHDSGAYEQYF. The genes are TRBV12-3 or TRBV12-4 and TRBJ2-7; D may be TRBD1 or TRBD2 (5 bases each). Trimming took off 4 bases at V and 2 bases at J, with 15 bases between the two ends. The CDR3 is 15 residues long.